This is a list of T cell receptor beta chains from one sample in a study of blood T cell repertoires in COVID-19. TCRdb's table, derived via immunoSEQ multiplex PCR, lists solely in-frame clones and lacks some. The table includes roughly 150,000 clones, 85% to 90% detected once. The specimen sequenced was peripheral blood. These receptors were taken from a man older than 75 with acute or convalescent COVID-19. Both conserved end residues are part of each CDR3. D genes are given only for firm matches. The size entry is marked missing in some rows and otherwise reads once, few, many or a size class.

D	size	length	J	V	CDR3	DNA
TRBD1	-	13	TRBJ2-7	TRBV3-1/TRBV3-2	CASSRDRGTEQYF	TGTGCCAGCAGCCGGGACAGGGGTACCGAGCAGTACTTC
TRBD2	-	18	TRBJ2-1	TRBV3-1/TRBV3-2	CASSQSSGRAWGYNEQFF	TGTGCCAGCAGCCAATCTAGCGGGAGGGCCTGGGGTTACAATGAGCAGTTCTTC
TRBD1	-	15	TRBJ1-2	TRBV6-5	CASSMDPQGAYGYTF	TGTGCCAGCAGTATGGATCCACAGGGGGCCTATGGCTACACCTTC
-	-	13	TRBJ1-1	TRBV5-1	CASRTQGNTEAFF	TGCGCCAGCAGGACCCAGGGGAACACTGAAGCTTTCTTT
TRBD1	-	14	TRBJ2-5	TRBV11-1	CASSLNRGRETQYF	TGTGCCAGCAGCTTAAACAGGGGACGCGAGACCCAGTACTTC
-	-	13	TRBJ1-1	TRBV5-1	CASSPQGNTEAFF	TGCGCCAGCAGCCCTCAGGGGAACACTGAAGCTTTCTTT
TRBD1	-	16	TRBJ2-1	TRBV15	CATSRGPGQGNDEQFF	TGTGCCACCAGCAGAGGTCCGGGACAGGGGAACGATGAGCAGTTCTTC
TRBD2	-	16	TRBJ2-3	TRBV7-8	CASSSRLAGYADTQYF	TGTGCCAGCAGCTCCCGACTAGCGGGATACGCAGATACGCAGTATTTT
TRBD1	-	16	TRBJ1-2	TRBV7-8	CASTQGRTGSLYGYTF	TGTGCCAGCACCCAAGGTCGGACAGGGAGCCTCTATGGCTACACCTTC
-	-	16	TRBJ2-7	TRBV5-8	CASSPGTPRQTYEQYF	TGTGCCAGCAGCCCCGGGACACCGCGCCAAACCTACGAGCAGTACTTC
TRBD1	-	15	TRBJ2-2	TRBV5-1	CASSLEAGGAGELFF	TGCGCCAGCAGCTTGGAGGCAGGGGGTGCCGGGGAGCTGTTTTTT
TRBD2	-	16	TRBJ2-1	TRBV30	CAWRPRLAQSYNEQFF	TGTGCCTGGAGGCCGAGACTAGCGCAGTCCTACAATGAGCAGTTCTTC
-	-	14	TRBJ1-2	TRBV6-5	CASSYGAGNYGYTF	TGTGCCAGCAGTTACGGTGCAGGCAACTATGGCTACACCTTC
-	-	14	TRBJ2-5	TRBV16	CASSQLWGEETQYF	TGTGCCAGCAGCCAATTATGGGGCGAAGAGACCCAGTACTTC
TRBD1	-	15	TRBJ2-5	TRBV11-1	CASSPGGQGQETQYF	TGTGCCAGCAGCCCAGGGGGACAGGGACAAGAGACCCAGTACTTC
TRBD1	few	15	TRBJ2-5	TRBV3-1/TRBV3-2	CASSQPDRGRETQYF	TGTGCCAGCAGCCAACCCGACAGGGGGCGAGAGACCCAGTACTTC
-	-	15	TRBJ1-2	TRBV5-5	CASSLDGGDSGGYTF	TGTGCCAGCAGCTTGGATGGAGGGGATAGCGGTGGCTACACCTTC
-	-	14	TRBJ1-2	TRBV24-1	CATSDLRQGYGYTF	TGTGCCACCAGTGATTTGCGGCAGGGCTATGGCTACACCTTC
-	-	14	TRBJ1-2	TRBV28	CASSLAGGREGYTF	TGTGCCAGCAGTTTGGCAGGTGGTCGTGAGGGCTACACCTTC
TRBD1	-	15	TRBJ1-4	TRBV7-2	CASSYRGQGAEKLFF	TGTGCCAGCAGCTACAGGGGACAGGGGGCGGAAAAACTGTTTTTT